These T cell receptor beta chains were read from a single sample in a study of shared clonotypes between healthy human individuals. Using immunoSEQ multiplex PCR, the repertoire was profiled, and TCRdb retains in-frame clones only, with some absent. This sample has about 120,000 clones, with about 63% found just once. The sequencing sample was made of memory CD8+ T cells sorted from blood. The receptors here all came from a woman aged 30 to 39 in good health. Both conserved end residues are part of each CDR3. The order of the fields is D gene, J gene, clone size, V gene, CDR3 protein, CDR3 DNA. A D gene is named only where the DNA matches it firmly. The listing skips clone size in some rows; elsewhere it reads once, few, many or a size class.

D: TRBD2; J: TRBJ2-2; size: -; V: TRBV5-4; CDR3: CASSLGLASPGELFF; DNA: TGTGCCAGCAGCCTGGGACTAGCGTCACCCGGGGAGCTGTTTTTT
D: -; J: TRBJ2-1; size: -; V: TRBV27; CDR3: CASSILGKGEQFF; DNA: TGTGCCAGCAGCATACTAGGAAAGGGCGAGCAGTTCTTC
D: TRBD1; J: TRBJ2-7; size: many; V: TRBV28; CDR3: CASSLGTGEQYF; DNA: TGTGCCAGCAGCCTCGGGACAGGCGAGCAGTACTTC
D: -; J: TRBJ1-1; size: -; V: TRBV30; CDR3: CAWSVWGGTEAFF; DNA: TGTGCCTGGAGTGTATGGGGCGGGACTGAAGCTTTCTTT
D: -; J: TRBJ1-6; size: -; V: TRBV25-1; CDR3: CASSEFSSPLHF; DNA: TGTGCCAGCAGTGAATTTTCGTCACCCCTCCACTTT
D: TRBD1; J: TRBJ1-4; size: -; V: TRBV28; CDR3: CASSFIRQGKEKLFF; DNA: TGTGCCAGCAGTTTCATCAGACAGGGGAAAGAAAAACTGTTTTTT
D: -; J: TRBJ2-1; size: -; V: TRBV7-8; CDR3: CASSPARGRVDNEQFF; DNA: TGTGCCAGCAGCCCAGCTCGTGGGCGGGTAGACAATGAGCAGTTCTTC
D: TRBD2; J: TRBJ2-3; size: -; V: TRBV11-3; CDR3: CASSYTSGRWDTQYF; DNA: TGTGCCAGCAGTTATACTAGCGGGAGATGGGATACGCAGTATTTT
D: TRBD2; J: TRBJ2-1; size: few; V: TRBV6-5; CDR3: CASSGLAEPYNEQFF; DNA: TGTGCCAGTTCAGGACTAGCGGAACCCTACAATGAGCAGTTCTTC
D: -; J: TRBJ1-1; size: -; V: TRBV4-1; CDR3: CASSQVPLWAPTEAFF; DNA: TGCGCCAGCAGCCAAGTTCCCCTCTGGGCCCCCACTGAAGCTTTCTTT
D: TRBD2; J: TRBJ2-2; size: -; V: TRBV25-1; CDR3: CASSRPSSREGNTGELFF; DNA: TGTGCCAGCAGCAGACCGTCTAGTCGGGAGGGGAACACCGGGGAGCTGTTTTTT
D: -; J: TRBJ2-2; size: -; V: TRBV7-2; CDR3: CASSSNPKLRALVTGELFF; DNA: TGTGCCAGCAGCTCGAACCCCAAGTTAAGGGCGCTAGTCACCGGGGAGCTGTTTTTT
D: -; J: TRBJ2-1; size: -; V: TRBV19; CDR3: CASSIAVRTAQTNEQFF; DNA: TGTGCCAGTAGTATAGCTGTACGCACTGCTCAAACCAATGAGCAGTTCTTC
D: -; J: TRBJ2-5; size: -; V: TRBV13; CDR3: CASSAREQTQYF; DNA: TGTGCCAGCAGCGCCAGGGAGCAGACCCAGTACTTC
D: TRBD2; J: TRBJ2-1; size: -; V: TRBV29-1; CDR3: CSVLGLAGPSSYNEQFF; DNA: TGCAGCGTTTTGGGACTAGCGGGACCAAGCTCCTACAATGAGCAGTTCTTC
D: -; J: TRBJ2-3; size: -; V: TRBV25-1; CDR3: CASSPSKVDTQYF; DNA: TGTGCCAGCAGTCCCAGCAAGGTAGATACGCAGTATTTT
D: -; J: TRBJ1-2; size: few; V: TRBV20-1; CDR3: CSASGSYGYTF; DNA: TGCAGTGCTAGTGGGTCCTATGGCTACACCTTC
D: -; J: TRBJ2-2; size: -; V: TRBV11-1; CDR3: CASSLGKNLNTGELFF; DNA: TGTGCCAGCAGCTTAGGGAAGAACTTGAACACCGGGGAGCTGTTTTTT
D: -; J: TRBJ1-5; size: once; V: TRBV27; CDR3: CASSLSRFTNQPQHF; DNA: TGTGCCAGCAGTTTATCGCGCTTCACAAATCAGCCCCAGCATTTT
D: TRBD1; J: TRBJ1-4; size: few; V: TRBV11-2; CDR3: CASSRPTGGYEKLFF; DNA: TGTGCCAGCAGCCGACCGACAGGGGGATATGAAAAACTGTTTTTT
D: -; J: TRBJ1-1; size: -; V: TRBV5-4; CDR3: CASSLTSNTEAFF; DNA: TGTGCCAGCAGCTTAACATCGAACACTGAAGCTTTCTTT
D: TRBD2; J: TRBJ2-5; size: -; V: TRBV4-1; CDR3: CASSLGLAGVGEETQYF; DNA: TGCGCCAGCAGCTTGGGACTAGCGGGAGTGGGTGAAGAGACCCAGTACTTC
D: -; J: TRBJ2-5; size: -; V: TRBV7-8; CDR3: CASSPADVTQTQETQYF; DNA: TGTGCCAGCAGCCCCGCCGATGTAACGCAGACCCAAGAGACCCAGTACTTC
D: -; J: TRBJ2-1; size: -; V: TRBV21-1; CDR3: CASSKVRGDEQFF; DNA: TGTGCCAGCAGCAAAGTTCGGGGCGATGAGCAGTTCTTC
D: -; J: TRBJ1-1; size: -; V: TRBV7-2; CDR3: CASSFGRAEAFF; DNA: TGTGCCAGCAGCTTTGGTCGGGCTGAAGCTTTCTTT
D: TRBD1; J: TRBJ1-5; size: once; V: TRBV28; CDR3: CASSLFRQGEGYQPQHF; DNA: TGTGCCAGCAGTTTATTCCGACAGGGCGAGGGGTATCAGCCCCAGCATTTT
D: -; J: TRBJ2-7; size: -; V: TRBV15; CDR3: CATSRDFYSAEQYF; DNA: TGTGCCACCAGCAGAGATTTCTATTCTGCCGAGCAGTACTTC
D: -; J: TRBJ1-4; size: -; V: TRBV4-1; CDR3: CASSHEINEKLFF; DNA: TGCGCCAGCAGCCACGAGATTAATGAAAAACTGTTTTTT
D: TRBD2; J: TRBJ2-6; size: -; V: TRBV11-2; CDR3: CASSLVAGARGANVLTF; DNA: TGTGCCAGCAGCTTAGTAGCGGGAGCAAGAGGGGCCAACGTCCTGACTTTC
D: TRBD1; J: TRBJ2-5; size: -; V: TRBV6-4; CDR3: CASSDIDRAQETQYF; DNA: TGTGCCAGCAGTGACATAGACAGGGCCCAAGAGACCCAGTACTTC
D: -; J: TRBJ2-2; size: -; V: TRBV4-2; CDR3: CASSQGGRGELFF; DNA: TGTGCCAGCAGCCAAGGGGGGAGAGGGGAGCTGTTTTTT
D: -; J: TRBJ1-1; size: -; V: TRBV7-8; CDR3: CASSLKQARGTEAFF; DNA: TGTGCCAGCAGCTTAAAGCAAGCCCGTGGTACTGAAGCTTTCTTT
D: -; J: TRBJ1-5; size: -; V: TRBV2; CDR3: CASRRQPYNQPQHF; DNA: TGTGCCAGCAGGCGACAGCCATATAATCAGCCCCAGCATTTT
D: -; J: TRBJ1-1; size: once; V: TRBV27; CDR3: CASTPMGHFMNTEAFF; DNA: TGTGCCAGCACCCCCATGGGACACTTCATGAACACTGAAGCTTTCTTT
D: -; J: TRBJ2-7; size: -; V: TRBV2; CDR3: CASSELRGLSYEQYF; DNA: TGTGCCAGCAGTGAACTTAGGGGACTCTCCTACGAGCAGTACTTC
D: -; J: TRBJ2-7; size: -; V: TRBV5-1; CDR3: CASSLIQNYEQYF; DNA: TGCGCCAGCAGCTTGATTCAGAACTACGAGCAGTACTTC
D: TRBD2; J: TRBJ2-7; size: -; V: TRBV14; CDR3: CASSQVLAGGSYEQYF; DNA: TGTGCCAGCAGCCAAGTACTAGCGGGAGGGTCCTACGAGCAGTACTTC
D: -; J: TRBJ2-4; size: -; V: TRBV9; CDR3: CAIPGKLAKNIQYF; DNA: TGTGCCATCCCCGGCAAGCTAGCCAAAAACATTCAGTACTTC
D: -; J: TRBJ2-7; size: -; V: TRBV30; CDR3: CAWSGIYEQYF; DNA: TGTGCCTGGAGTGGTATCTACGAGCAGTACTTC
D: -; J: TRBJ1-2; size: few; V: TRBV29-1; CDR3: CSVKWSAGIYGYTF; DNA: TGCAGCGTTAAATGGTCCGCGGGCATTTATGGCTACACCTTC
D: -; J: TRBJ2-7; size: few; V: TRBV7-9; CDR3: CASSGRDFTYEQYF; DNA: TGTGCCAGCAGCGGCCGGGACTTTACCTACGAGCAGTACTTC
D: -; J: TRBJ2-7; size: -; V: TRBV2; CDR3: CASRTDYILFSYEQYF; DNA: TGTGCCAGCAGGACAGACTACATTCTTTTCTCCTACGAGCAGTACTTC
D: -; J: TRBJ2-1; size: -; V: TRBV5-1; CDR3: CASSFRDLDYNEQFF; DNA: TGCGCCAGCAGCTTCCGGGACTTGGACTACAATGAGCAGTTCTTC
D: -; J: TRBJ1-2; size: -; V: TRBV6-1; CDR3: CASSEYKGGYGYTF; DNA: TGTGCCAGCAGTGAATATAAGGGTGGCTATGGCTACACCTTC
D: TRBD1; J: TRBJ2-7; size: few; V: TRBV5-1; CDR3: CASSSGTEFREQYF; DNA: TGCGCCAGCAGCTCCGGGACAGAATTCCGCGAGCAGTACTTC
D: -; J: TRBJ1-4; size: -; V: TRBV25-1; CDR3: CASSEAGSNEKLFF; DNA: TGTGCCAGCAGTGAAGCGGGGAGTAATGAAAAACTGTTTTTT